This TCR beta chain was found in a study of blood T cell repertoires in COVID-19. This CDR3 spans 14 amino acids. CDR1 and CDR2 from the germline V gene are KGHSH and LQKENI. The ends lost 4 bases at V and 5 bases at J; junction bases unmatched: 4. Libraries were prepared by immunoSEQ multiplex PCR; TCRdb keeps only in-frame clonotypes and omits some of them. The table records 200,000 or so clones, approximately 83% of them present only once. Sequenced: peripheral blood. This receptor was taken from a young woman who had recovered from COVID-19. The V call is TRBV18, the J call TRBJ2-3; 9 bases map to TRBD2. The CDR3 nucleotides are TGTGCCAGCTCACTGGGACTAGCTGGAGATACGCAGTATTTT. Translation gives CASSLGLAGDTQYF. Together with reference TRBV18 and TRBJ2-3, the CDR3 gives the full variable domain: NAGVMQNPRHLVRRRGQEARLRCSPMKGHSHVYWYRQLPEEGLKFMVYLQKENIIDESGMPKERFSAEFPKEGPSILRIQQVVRGDSAAYFCASSLGLAGDTQYFGPGTRLTVL.